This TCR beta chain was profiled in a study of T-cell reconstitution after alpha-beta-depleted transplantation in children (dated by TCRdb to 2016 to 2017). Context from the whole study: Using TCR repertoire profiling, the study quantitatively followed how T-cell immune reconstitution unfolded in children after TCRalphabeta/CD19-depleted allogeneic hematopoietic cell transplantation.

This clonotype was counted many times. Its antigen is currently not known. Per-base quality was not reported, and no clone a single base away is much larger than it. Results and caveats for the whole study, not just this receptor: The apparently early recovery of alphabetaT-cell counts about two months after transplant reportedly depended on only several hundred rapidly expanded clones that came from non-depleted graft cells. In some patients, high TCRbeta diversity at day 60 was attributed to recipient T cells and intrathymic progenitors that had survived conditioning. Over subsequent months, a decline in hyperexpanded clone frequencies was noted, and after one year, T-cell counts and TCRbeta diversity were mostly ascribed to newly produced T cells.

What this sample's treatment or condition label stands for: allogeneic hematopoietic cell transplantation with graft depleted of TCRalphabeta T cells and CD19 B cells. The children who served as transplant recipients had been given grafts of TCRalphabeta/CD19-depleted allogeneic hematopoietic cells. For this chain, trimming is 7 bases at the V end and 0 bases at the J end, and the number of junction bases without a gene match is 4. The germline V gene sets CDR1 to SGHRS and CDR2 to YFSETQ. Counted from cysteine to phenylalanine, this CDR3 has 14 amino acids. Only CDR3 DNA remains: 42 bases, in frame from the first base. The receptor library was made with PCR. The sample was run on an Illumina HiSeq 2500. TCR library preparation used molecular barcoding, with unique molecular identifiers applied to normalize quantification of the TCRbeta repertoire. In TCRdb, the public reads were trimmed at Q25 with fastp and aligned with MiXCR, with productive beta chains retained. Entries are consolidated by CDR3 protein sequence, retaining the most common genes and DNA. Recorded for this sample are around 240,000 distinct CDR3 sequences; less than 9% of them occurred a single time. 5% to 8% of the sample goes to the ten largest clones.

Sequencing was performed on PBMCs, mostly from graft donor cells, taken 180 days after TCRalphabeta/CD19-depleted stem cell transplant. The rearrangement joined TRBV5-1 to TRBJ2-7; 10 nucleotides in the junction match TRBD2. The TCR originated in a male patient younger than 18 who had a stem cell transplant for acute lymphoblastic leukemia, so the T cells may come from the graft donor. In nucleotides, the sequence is TGCGCCAGCTCCGGGACTAGCGCCTCCTACGAGCAGTACTTC. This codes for CASSGTSASYEQYF.